This T cell receptor (beta chain) was profiled in a study of human T cells and chemical hapten exposure. Study background: Doses of diphenylcyclopropenone went to the patients' scalps weekly throughout the approximately 25-week study.

About this clonotype: The antigen is unknown.

Study-level findings and limits: Expanded TCRs created a significantly greater count of big CDR3 similarity clusters than controls did.

Time point specified: patch test 3, about 24 weeks after DPC sensitization. Sample treatment: therapeutic diphenylcyclopropenone sensitization with weekly scalp DPC. Patients had alopecia, were aged 18 to 70, and were not pregnant. Between the trimmed V and J ends, which lost 0 bases and 4 bases, there was a span of 16 bases. The length of the CDR3 is 17 residues. The V gene's germline CDR1 is SGHRS and CDR2 YFSETQ. Each cDNA molecule in the library carried unique molecular identifiers. TCRdb recomputed calls from the RACE reads with MiXCR, one row per CDR3 protein. The sample records over 65,000 distinct CDR3 sequences, more than 9.5% being singletons.

The TCR sequence derives from a woman aged 50 to 60 with alopecia areata. Some clones in this sample may be carry-over from other donors' samples. The specimen was whole blood, collected in connection with sensitization to the hapten diphenylcyclopropenone (DPC). The chain combines TRBV5-1 with TRBJ1-4, with a tentative D call TRBD1 (6 bases). The CDR3 nucleotides are TGCGCCAGCAGCTTGGATTTGTGGGGGCGCCTTAATGAAAAACTGTTTTTT. Translation: CASSLDLWGRLNEKLFF.